The entry below describes one TCR beta chain. The sample originates from a study of blood T cell repertoires in COVID-19. CDR3 length: 17 residues. With V trimmed by 6 bases and J by 5 bases, 16 bases remained unmatched. In germline, CDR1 is SGHNT, CDR2 YENEEA. Authors' data handling: The assay estimated nucleated cells by amplifying reference gene primers. Clones were read by immunoSEQ multiplex PCR, and TCRdb kept only the in-frame ones, dropping some. The V and J calls and the clone size are those of that table, but D and trimming were determined from the DNA. The data hold some 150,000 clones, with 80% to 90% observed a single time.

The source of this sequence is a man in his fifties who had recovered from COVID-19. Sequenced input: peripheral blood. The genes are TRBV11-3 and TRBJ2-5; 9 bases are shared with TRBD2. The CDR3 loop is CASRTGLSPGLAETQYF. As DNA, the CDR3 is TGTGCCAGCAGGACAGGCTTATCTCCGGGACTAGCTGAGACCCAGTACTTC.